This T cell receptor beta chain emerged from a study of regulatory T cells in long-lasting Graves disease. The time point is: newly diagnosed GD, antithyroid drugs for less than 3 months. PBMC-derived RNA was used for the TCR library. iRepertoire HTBI primers and Arm-PCR of CDR3 regions built TCR beta libraries. TCRdb processed the multiplex PCR reads anew with MiXCR; each CDR3 protein has one entry. The repertoire holds about 450,000 distinct CDR3 sequences, with about 16% as singletons. This clonotype was seen repeatedly, ten times or more. The same data also went into a second study, on T cells in Graves' hyperthyroidism and ophthalmopathy.

The clonotype comes from a woman in her twenties or thirties with Graves disease. The material sequenced was peripheral blood mononuclear cells (PBMCs), taken at new diagnosis, from a patient treated with antithyroid drugs.

The CDR3 is CASSSTGGDSNQPQHF. CDR3 in DNA: TGTGCCAGCTCATCCACAGGGGGGGATAGCAATCAGCCCCAGCATTTT. The rearrangement links TRBV18 to TRBJ1-5; 8 nucleotides agree with TRBD1. Trimming removed 5 bases from V and 0 bases from J; junction bases left unmatched: 6. The CDR3 is 16 amino acids. The germline CDR1 and CDR2 sequences are KGHSH and LQKENI.